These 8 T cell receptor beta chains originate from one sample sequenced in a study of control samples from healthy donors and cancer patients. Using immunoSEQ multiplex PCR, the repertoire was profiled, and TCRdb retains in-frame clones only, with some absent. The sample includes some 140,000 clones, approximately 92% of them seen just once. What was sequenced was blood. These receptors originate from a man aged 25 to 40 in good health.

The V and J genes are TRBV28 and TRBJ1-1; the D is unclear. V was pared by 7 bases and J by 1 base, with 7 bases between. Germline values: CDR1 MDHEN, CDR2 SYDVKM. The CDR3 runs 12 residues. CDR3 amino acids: CASMAWNTEAFF. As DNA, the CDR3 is TGTGCCAGCATGGCCTGGAACACTGAAGCTTTCTTT.

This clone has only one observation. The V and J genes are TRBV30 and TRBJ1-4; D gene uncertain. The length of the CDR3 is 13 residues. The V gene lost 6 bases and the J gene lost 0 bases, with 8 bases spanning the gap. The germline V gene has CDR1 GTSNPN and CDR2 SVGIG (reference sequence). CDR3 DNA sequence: TGTGCCTGCTACGGGGCAACTAATGAAAAACTGTTTTTT. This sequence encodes CACYGATNEKLFF.

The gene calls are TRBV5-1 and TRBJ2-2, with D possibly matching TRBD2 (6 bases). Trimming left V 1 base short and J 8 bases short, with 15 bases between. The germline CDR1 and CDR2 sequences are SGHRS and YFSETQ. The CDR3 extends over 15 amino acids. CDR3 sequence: CASSLTPSRGGELFF. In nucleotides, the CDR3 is TGCGCCAGCAGCTTGACCCCTAGCCGGGGGGGGGAGCTGTTTTTT. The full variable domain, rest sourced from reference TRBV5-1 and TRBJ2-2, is KAGVTQTPRYLIKTRGQQVTLSCSPISGHRSVSWYQQTPGQGLQFLFEYFSETQRNKGNFPGRFSGRQFSNSRSEMNVSTLELGDSALYLCASSLTPSRGGELFFGEGSRLTVL.

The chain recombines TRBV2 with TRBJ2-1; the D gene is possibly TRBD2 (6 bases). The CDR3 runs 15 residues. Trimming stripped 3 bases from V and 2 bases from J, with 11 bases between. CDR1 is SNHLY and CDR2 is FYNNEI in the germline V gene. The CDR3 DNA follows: TGTGCCAGCAGTGATGGCGGGACCGCCTACAATGAGCAGTTCTTC. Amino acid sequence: CASSDGGTAYNEQFF.

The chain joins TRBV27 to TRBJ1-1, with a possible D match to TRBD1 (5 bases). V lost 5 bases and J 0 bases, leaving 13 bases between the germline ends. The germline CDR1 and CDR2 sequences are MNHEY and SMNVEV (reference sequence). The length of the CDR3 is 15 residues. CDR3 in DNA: TGTGCCAGCAGTCTAACCGGGACGGTGAACACTGAAGCTTTCTTT. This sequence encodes CASSLTGTVNTEAFF.

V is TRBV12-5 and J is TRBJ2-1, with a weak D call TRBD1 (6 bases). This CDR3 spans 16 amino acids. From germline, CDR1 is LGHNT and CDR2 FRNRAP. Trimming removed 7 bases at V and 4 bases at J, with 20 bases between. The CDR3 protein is CASATGIGGLYNEQFF. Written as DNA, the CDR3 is TGTGCTAGTGCGACAGGTATAGGTGGTCTTTACAATGAGCAGTTCTTC.

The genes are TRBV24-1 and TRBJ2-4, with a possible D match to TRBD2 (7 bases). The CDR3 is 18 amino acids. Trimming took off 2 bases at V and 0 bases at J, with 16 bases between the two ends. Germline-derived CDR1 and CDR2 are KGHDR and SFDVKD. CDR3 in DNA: TGTGCCACCAGTGATTCGGGGAGGGGGGCTGGAGCCAAAAACATTCAGTACTTC. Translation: CATSDSGRGAGAKNIQYF.

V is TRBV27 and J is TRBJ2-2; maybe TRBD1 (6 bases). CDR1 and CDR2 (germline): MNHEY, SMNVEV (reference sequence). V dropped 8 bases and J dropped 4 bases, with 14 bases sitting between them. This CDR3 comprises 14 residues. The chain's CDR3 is CASPFQGITGELFF. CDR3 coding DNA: TGTGCCAGCCCCTTCCAGGGGATCACCGGGGAGCTGTTTTTT.